The sequence of this T cell receptor beta chain was determined in a study of regulatory T cells in long-lasting Graves disease. The CDR3 sequence is 16 residues long. The germline V gene has CDR1 PRHDT and CDR2 FYEKMQ (reference sequence). Germline trimming cut 1 base from V and 5 bases from J; bases unmatched to any gene: 7. Ten or more counts support this clonotype. Documented time point: newly diagnosed GD, antithyroid drugs for less than 3 months. TCR sequences were obtained from RNA taken from PBMCs. According to the study, TCR beta libraries were built with iRepertoire HTBI primers and CDR3-region Arm-PCR. TCRdb called the multiplex PCR reads again in MiXCR, with one record for every CDR3 protein. This table holds approximately 210,000 distinct CDR3 sequences, approximately 20% found once.

The clonotype comes from a female donor with Graves disease. The V call is TRBV13, the J call TRBJ2-7; 11 bases align to TRBD2. This specimen was peripheral blood mononuclear cells (PBMCs), taken at new diagnosis, from a patient treated with antithyroid drugs. The CDR3 sequence: CASSLALSGRVHEQYF. The CDR3 bases are TGTGCCAGCAGCTTAGCCCTTAGCGGGAGGGTCCACGAGCAGTACTTC.